The 3 T cell receptor beta chains below were found in one sample sequenced in a study of CD8+CD57+ T cells in acquired aplastic anemia. Selection for sequencing was limited to patients who had shown CD8+CD57+ cell expansion by flow cytometry. For CDR3 and TCR beta VDJ profiling, genomic DNA was the template used. A single record per CDR3 protein comes from TCRdb applying MiXCR to the reads. The sample has roughly 170,000 distinct CDR3 sequences; less than 50% are singletons. The sample taken for sequencing was sorted CD4+, CD8+, or CD8+CD57+ T cells (not recorded which) from PBMCs. These receptors came from a human donor with aplastic anemia.

In its sample, this clonotype was seen many times. The V and J genes are TRBV5-4 and TRBJ2-5; 9 bases agree with TRBD1. V trimming: 5 bases; J trimming: 5 bases; junction bases outside the gene matches: 10. The CDR3 is 15 residues long. Germline values: CDR1 SGHNT, CDR2 YYREEE (reference sequence). The CDR3 protein is CASSPRGQGGETQYF. CDR3 DNA: TGTGCCAGCAGTCCTCGGGGACAGGGAGGGGAGACCCAGTACTTC.

V is TRBV5-4 and J is TRBJ1-2; D unclear. The CDR3 runs 14 residues. V lost 1 base, J lost 8 bases, and 15 bases lay in between. Looked up from germline, CDR1 is SGHNT and CDR2 is YYREEE (reference sequence). The CDR3 nucleotides read TGTGCCAGCAGCTTGTGGGCCACCACGGGGGGCTACACCTTC. Its protein product is CASSLWATTGGYTF.

This rearrangement joins TRBV2 to TRBJ2-3; D might be TRBD2 (6 bases). Between the trimmed V and J ends, which lost 4 bases and 5 bases, there was a span of 13 bases. Germline V gene sequence: CDR1 SNHLY, CDR2 FYNNEI. The CDR3 is made up of 14 amino acids. CDR3 DNA: TGTGCCAGCAGTGTGAGTACGGGAGTAGATACGCAGTATTTT. Protein sequence: CASSVSTGVDTQYF. The variable domain in full, with the rest retrieved from reference TRBV2 and TRBJ2-3, is EPEVTQTPSHQVTQMGQEVILRCVPISNHLYFYWYRQILGQKVEFLVSFYNNEISEKSEIFDDQFSVERPDGSNFTLKIRSTKLEDSAMYFCASSVSTGVDTQYFGPGTRLTVL.